These 10 T cell receptor beta chains share one sample of origin, sequenced in a study of cytomegalovirus exposure and HLA in healthy donors. 13 Jbeta primers and 60 Vbeta primers were used for the PCR. Libraries were prepared by immunoSEQ multiplex PCR; TCRdb keeps only in-frame clonotypes and omits some of them. The sample consists of about 120,000 clones, over 60% of them appearing once. The material sequenced was PBMCs. The receptors stem from a man between 40 and 49 years old in good health and CMV-seropositive.

The rearrangement links TRBV4-1 to TRBJ1-2; TRBD1 is a possible D gene (6 bases). The V gene lost 4 bases and the J gene lost 5 bases, with 8 bases spanning the gap. CDR3 length equals 12 residues. Germline CDR1 is MGHRA and CDR2 is YSYEKL. CDR3 coding DNA: TGCGCCAGCAGCCCACAGGGATATGGCTACACCTTC. Translation gives CASSPQGYGYTF.

This chain joins TRBV5-1 and TRBJ2-1, with D perhaps TRBD1 (6 bases). Germline V gene lookup returns CDR1 SGHRS and CDR2 YFSETQ. The CDR3 is made up of 14 amino acids. Trimming cost V 0 bases and J 6 bases, with 10 bases left between them. CDR3 sequence reads: CASSLASRGNEQFF. DNA for the CDR3: TGCGCCAGCAGCTTGGCCTCCAGGGGCAATGAGCAGTTCTTC.

To note about this clone: Other nucleotide sequences from this sample produce the same CDR3. J is TRBJ2-7 and V is TRBV28; no definite D call. This CDR3 contains 13 residues. Trimming left V 3 bases short and J 2 bases short, with 8 bases between. CDR1 and CDR2 from the germline V gene are MDHEN and SYDVKM. CDR3 sequence: CASSLSPTYEQYF. The DNA of the CDR3 is TGTGCCAGCAGTTTGAGTCCTACCTACGAGCAGTACTTC.

V usage is TRBV11-2 and J usage is TRBJ2-7, with 10 bases aligning to TRBD2. This CDR3 has 15 residues. Germline V lookup: CDR1 SGHAT, CDR2 FQNNGV. V was clipped by 1 base and J by 4 bases; unmatched bases: 4. CDR3 coding DNA: TGTGCCAGCAGCTTAGCCCTGACTAGCGGGTACGAGCAGTACTTC. Its protein product is CASSLALTSGYEQYF. Together with reference TRBV11-2 and TRBJ2-7, the CDR3 gives the full variable domain: EAGVAQSPRYKIIEKRQSVAFWCNPISGHATLYWYQQILGQGPKLLIQFQNNGVVDDSQLPKDRFSAERLKGVDSTLKIQPAKLEDSAVYLCASSLALTSGYEQYFGPGTRLTVT.

This clone was observed a single time. The J gene is TRBJ2-7, the V gene TRBV4-3; D is unresolved. Germline values: CDR1 LGHNA, CDR2 YSLEER. Trimming shortened V by 1 base and J by 0 bases, and 7 bases separated the two germline ends. This CDR3 is 14 amino acids long. The CDR3 bases are TGCGCCAGCAGCCAAGTAGAATTCTCCTACGAGCAGTACTTC. This codes for CASSQVEFSYEQYF.

Only a few counts were recorded for this clone. The chain uses TRBV11-2 and TRBJ2-2; a possible D gene is TRBD1 (6 bases). CDR3 length: 15 amino acids. Per the germline V gene, CDR1 is SGHAT and CDR2 is FQNNGV. The V end was cut by 3 bases, the J end by 5 bases, with 13 bases between. In nucleotides, the CDR3 is TGTGCCAGCAGCTTTGGCTCAGGGGATACCGGGGAGCTGTTTTTT. Its protein is CASSFGSGDTGELFF.

V is TRBV11-2 and J is TRBJ2-3; D is ambiguous. V was cut by 5 bases and J by 2 bases, with 5 bases left in between. Germline assignment: CDR1 SGHAT and CDR2 FQNNGV. The CDR3 length is 12 residues. The CDR3 DNA reads TGTGCCAGCAGCCCAGACACAGATACGCAGTATTTT. This translates into CASSPDTDTQYF.

In nucleotides, the CDR3 is TGTGCCAGCTCACCACTATCGTCAGGGGTGGACAATGAGCAGTTCTTC. Translating it yields CASSPLSSGVDNEQFF. The chain links TRBV18 to TRBJ2-1; D perhaps matches TRBD1 (6 bases). There are 16 residues in the CDR3. The V gene's germline CDR1 is KGHSH and CDR2 LQKENI. Trimming removed 1 base at V and 5 bases at J, with 15 bases between.

The V call is TRBV19, the J call TRBJ1-2, with TRBD1 as a possible D gene (5 bases). Per germline, CDR1 LNHDA and CDR2 SQIVND (reference sequence). CDR3 length equals 12 residues. With 10 bases removed from V and 8 bases from J, the gap between germline ends came to 17 bases. CDR3 region: CAIGSWGYGYTF. DNA for the CDR3: TGTGCCATCGGTTCGTGGGGCTACGGCTACACCTTC.

The chain carries TRBV6-1 and TRBJ1-4; D gene uncertain. V was trimmed by 1 base and J by 5 bases, leaving 11 bases between them. This CDR3 has 15 amino acids. Germline CDR1 is MNHNS and CDR2 is SASEGT. DNA for the CDR3: TGTGCCAGCAGTGAAGTGGCGGGGTGGAATGAAAAACTGTTTTTT. Translation gives CASSEVAGWNEKLFF.